This T cell receptor beta chain comes out of a study of PD-1 blockade in mismatch repair-deficient tumors. Mismatch repair deficiency was confirmed in all patients, by PCR or immunohistochemistry. The data were produced by immunoSEQ multiplex PCR, yet TCRdb's version contains in-frame clones alone and is incomplete. The table lists about 110,000 clones, over 65% of them singletons, with approximately 5% in the top ten. The CDR3 totals 16 residues. Deletions cut 4 bases from V and 7 bases from J, with 23 bases between. The V gene's germline CDR1 is SGHRS and CDR2 YFSETQ. This clone was detected only once.

The chain uses TRBV5-1 and TRBJ2-5; the D gene could be TRBD1 or TRBD2 (7 bases each). The source material was peripheral blood, sampled approximately 64 weeks after starting pembrolizumab. The clonotype comes from an adult with mismatch repair-deficient cancer. CDR3 in amino acids: CASSPGGGSGPGTQYF. CDR3 sequence (DNA): TGCGCCAGCAGCCCAGGGGGGGGCAGCGGCCCGGGGACCCAGTACTTC.